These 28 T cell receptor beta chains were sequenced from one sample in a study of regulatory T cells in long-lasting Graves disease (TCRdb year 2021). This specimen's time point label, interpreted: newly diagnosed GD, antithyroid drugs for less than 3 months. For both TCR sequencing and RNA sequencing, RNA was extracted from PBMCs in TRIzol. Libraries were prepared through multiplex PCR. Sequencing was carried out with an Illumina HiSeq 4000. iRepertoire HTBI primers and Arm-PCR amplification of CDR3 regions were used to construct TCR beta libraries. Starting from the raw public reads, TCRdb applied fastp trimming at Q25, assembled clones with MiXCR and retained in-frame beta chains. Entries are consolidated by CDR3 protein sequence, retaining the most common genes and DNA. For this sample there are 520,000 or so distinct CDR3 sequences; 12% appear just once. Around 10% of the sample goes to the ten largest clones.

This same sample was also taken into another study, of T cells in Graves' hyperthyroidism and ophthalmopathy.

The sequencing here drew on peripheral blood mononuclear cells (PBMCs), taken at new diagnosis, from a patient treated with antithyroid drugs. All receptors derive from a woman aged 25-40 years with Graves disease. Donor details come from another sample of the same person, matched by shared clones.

CDR3 sequence reads: CASSWQGYPEAFF. The CDR3 DNA sequence: TGTGCCAGCAGCTGGCAGGGATATCCGGAAGCTTTCTTT. The chain recombines TRBV5-6 with TRBJ1-1; D might be TRBD1 (5 bases). Germline V gene data show CDR1 as SGHDT and CDR2 as YYEEEE. The CDR3 has 13 residues. Trimming cost V 3 bases and J 8 bases, with 14 bases left between them.

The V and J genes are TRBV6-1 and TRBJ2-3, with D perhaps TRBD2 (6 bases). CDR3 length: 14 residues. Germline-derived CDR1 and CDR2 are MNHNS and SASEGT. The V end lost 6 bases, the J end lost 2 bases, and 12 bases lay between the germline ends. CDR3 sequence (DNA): TGTGCCAGCAGACACCTAGCGACCACAGATACGCAGTATTTT. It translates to CASRHLATTDTQYF.

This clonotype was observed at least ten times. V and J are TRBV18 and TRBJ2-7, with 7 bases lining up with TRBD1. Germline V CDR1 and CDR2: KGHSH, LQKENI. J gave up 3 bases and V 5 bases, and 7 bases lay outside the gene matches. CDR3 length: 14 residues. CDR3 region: CASSSQGRDYEQYF. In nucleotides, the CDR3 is TGTGCCAGCTCATCACAGGGGAGAGACTACGAGCAGTACTTC.

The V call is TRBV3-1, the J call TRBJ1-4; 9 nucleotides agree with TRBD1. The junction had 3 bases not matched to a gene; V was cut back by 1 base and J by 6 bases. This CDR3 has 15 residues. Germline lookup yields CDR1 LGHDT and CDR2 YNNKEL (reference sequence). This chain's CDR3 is CASSQGDRGYEKLFF. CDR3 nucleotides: TGTGCCAGCAGCCAAGGTGACAGGGGGTATGAAAAACTGTTTTTT.

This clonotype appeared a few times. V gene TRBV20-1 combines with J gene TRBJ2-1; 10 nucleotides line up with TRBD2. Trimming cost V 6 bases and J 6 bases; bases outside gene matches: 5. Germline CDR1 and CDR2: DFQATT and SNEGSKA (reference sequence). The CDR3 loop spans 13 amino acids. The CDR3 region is CSAPSGSRNEQFF. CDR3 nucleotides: TGCAGTGCCCCTAGCGGGAGCCGCAATGAGCAGTTCTTC.

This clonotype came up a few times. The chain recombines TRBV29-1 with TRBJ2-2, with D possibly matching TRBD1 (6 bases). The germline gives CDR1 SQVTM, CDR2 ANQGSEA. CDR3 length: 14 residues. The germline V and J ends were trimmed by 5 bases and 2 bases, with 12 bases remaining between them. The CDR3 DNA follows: TGCAGCGTTAAAGGGGGTCTAAACACCGGGGAGCTGTTTTTT. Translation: CSVKGGLNTGELFF.

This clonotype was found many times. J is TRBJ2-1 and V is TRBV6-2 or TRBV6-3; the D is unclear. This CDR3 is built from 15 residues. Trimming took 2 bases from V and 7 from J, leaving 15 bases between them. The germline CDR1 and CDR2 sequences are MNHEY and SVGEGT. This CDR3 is CASSYALMKLNEQFF. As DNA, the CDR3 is TGTGCCAGCAGTTACGCGTTAATGAAGTTGAATGAGCAGTTCTTC.

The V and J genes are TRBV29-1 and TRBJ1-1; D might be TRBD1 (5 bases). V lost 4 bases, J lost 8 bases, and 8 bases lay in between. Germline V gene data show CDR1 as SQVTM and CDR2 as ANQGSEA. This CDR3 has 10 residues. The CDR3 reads CSVVWGEAFF. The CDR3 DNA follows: TGCAGCGTTGTCTGGGGGGAAGCTTTCTTT.

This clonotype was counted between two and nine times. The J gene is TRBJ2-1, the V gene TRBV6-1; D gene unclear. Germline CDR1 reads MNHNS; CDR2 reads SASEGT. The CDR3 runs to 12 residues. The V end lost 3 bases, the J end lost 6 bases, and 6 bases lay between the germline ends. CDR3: CASSDKPNEQFF. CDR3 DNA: TGTGCCAGCAGTGATAAACCCAATGAGCAGTTCTTC.

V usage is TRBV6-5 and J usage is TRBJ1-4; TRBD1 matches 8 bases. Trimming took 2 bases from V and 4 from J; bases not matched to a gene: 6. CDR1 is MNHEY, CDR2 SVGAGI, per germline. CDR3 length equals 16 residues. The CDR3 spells CASSYQGANNNEKLFF. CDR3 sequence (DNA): TGTGCCAGCAGTTACCAGGGGGCGAACAATAATGAAAAACTGTTTTTT.

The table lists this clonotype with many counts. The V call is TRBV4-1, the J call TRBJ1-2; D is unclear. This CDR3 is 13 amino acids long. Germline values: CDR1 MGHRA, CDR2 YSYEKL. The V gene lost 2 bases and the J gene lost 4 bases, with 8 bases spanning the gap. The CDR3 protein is CASSQSGSYGYTF. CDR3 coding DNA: TGCGCCAGCAGCCAATCCGGGAGCTATGGCTACACCTTC.

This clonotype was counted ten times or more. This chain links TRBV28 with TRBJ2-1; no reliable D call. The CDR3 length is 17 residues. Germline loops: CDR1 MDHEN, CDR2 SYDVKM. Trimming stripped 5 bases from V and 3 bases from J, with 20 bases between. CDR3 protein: CASSPAPPVKSYNEQFF. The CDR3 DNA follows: TGTGCCAGCAGTCCGGCTCCTCCAGTTAAAAGCTACAATGAGCAGTTCTTC.

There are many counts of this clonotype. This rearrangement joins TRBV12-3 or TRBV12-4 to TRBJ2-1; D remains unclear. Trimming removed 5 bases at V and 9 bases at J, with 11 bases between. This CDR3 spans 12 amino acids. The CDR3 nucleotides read TGTGCCAGCAGTCCTGGGATGGGTGAGCAGTTCTTC. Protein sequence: CASSPGMGEQFF.

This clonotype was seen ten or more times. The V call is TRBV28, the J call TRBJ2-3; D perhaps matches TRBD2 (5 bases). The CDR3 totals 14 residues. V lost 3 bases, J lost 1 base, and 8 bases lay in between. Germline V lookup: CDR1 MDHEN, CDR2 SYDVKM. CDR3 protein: CASSFLSGTDTQYF. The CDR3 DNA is TGTGCCAGCAGTTTCCTTAGCGGCACAGATACGCAGTATTTT. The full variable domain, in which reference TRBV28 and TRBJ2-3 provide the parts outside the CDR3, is DVKVTQSSRYLVKRTGEKVFLECVQDMDHENMFWYRQDPGLGLRLIYFSYDVKMKEKGDIPEGYSVSREKKERFSLILESASTNQTSMYLCASSFLSGTDTQYFGPGTRLTVL.

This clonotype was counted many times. The DNA of the CDR3 is TGTGCCAGCAGCGCCGGGGTAGGACGAGCCTACGAGCAGTACTTC. Protein: CASSAGVGRAYEQYF. V is TRBV5-5 and J is TRBJ2-7, with a weak D call TRBD2 (5 bases). CDR3 length: 15 residues. The germline V gene encodes CDR1 SGHKS and CDR2 YYEKEE (reference sequence). V lost 4 bases, J lost 2 bases, and 16 bases lay in between.

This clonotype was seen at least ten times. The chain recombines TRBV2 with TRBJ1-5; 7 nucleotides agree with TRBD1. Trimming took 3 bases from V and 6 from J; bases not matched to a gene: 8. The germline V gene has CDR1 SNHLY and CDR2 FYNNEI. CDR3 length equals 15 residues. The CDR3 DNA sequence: TGTGCCAGCAGTGACGGGACAGCAGGAAGTCAGCCCCAGCATTTT. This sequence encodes CASSDGTAGSQPQHF.

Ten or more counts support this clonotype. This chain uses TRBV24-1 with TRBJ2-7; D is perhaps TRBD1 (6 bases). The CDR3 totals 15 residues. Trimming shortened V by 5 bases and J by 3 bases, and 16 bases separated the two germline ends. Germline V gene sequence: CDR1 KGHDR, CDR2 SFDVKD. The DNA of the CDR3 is TGTGCCACCAGTGCCCTCAGACAGGTGCTCTACGAGCAGTACTTC. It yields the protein CATSALRQVLYEQYF.

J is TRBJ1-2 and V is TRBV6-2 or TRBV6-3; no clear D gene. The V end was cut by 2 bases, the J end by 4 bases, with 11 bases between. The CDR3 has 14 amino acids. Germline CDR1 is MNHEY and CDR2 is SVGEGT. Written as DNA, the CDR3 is TGTGCCAGCAGTTACGGTGGCACGGGCTATGGCTACACCTTC. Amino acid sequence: CASSYGGTGYGYTF.

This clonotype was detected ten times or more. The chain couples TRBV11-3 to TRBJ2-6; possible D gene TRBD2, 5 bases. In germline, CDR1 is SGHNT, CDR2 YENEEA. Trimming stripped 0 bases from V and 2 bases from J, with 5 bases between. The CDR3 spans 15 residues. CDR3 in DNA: TGTGCCAGCAGCTTAGACGGGGCTGGGGCCAACGTCCTGACTTTC. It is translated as CASSLDGAGANVLTF.

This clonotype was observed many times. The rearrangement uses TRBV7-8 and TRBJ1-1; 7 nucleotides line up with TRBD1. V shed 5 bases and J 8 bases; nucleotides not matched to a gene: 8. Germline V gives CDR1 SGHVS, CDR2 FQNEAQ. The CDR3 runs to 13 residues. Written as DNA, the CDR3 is TGTGCCAGCAGCCAGGGGGACCGAAGAGAAGCTTTCTTT. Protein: CASSQGDRREAFF.

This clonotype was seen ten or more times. CDR3 loop: CASSFFQWSPGGPDEQYF. The CDR3 nucleotides are TGTGCCAGCAGTTTCTTTCAGTGGTCGCCGGGAGGGCCCGACGAGCAGTACTTC. This chain connects TRBV28 to TRBJ2-7; 8 bases are shared with TRBD2. CDR1 is MDHEN, CDR2 SYDVKM, per germline. The CDR3 sequence is 18 residues long. V lost 3 bases and J lost 5; bases outside the gene matches: 18.

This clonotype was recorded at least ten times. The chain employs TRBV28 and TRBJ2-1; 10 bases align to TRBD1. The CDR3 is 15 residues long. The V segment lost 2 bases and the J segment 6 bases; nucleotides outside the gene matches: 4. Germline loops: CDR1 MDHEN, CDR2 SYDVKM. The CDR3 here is CASSLQDRGGNEQFF. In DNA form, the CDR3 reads TGTGCCAGCAGTTTACAGGACAGGGGGGGCAATGAGCAGTTCTTC.

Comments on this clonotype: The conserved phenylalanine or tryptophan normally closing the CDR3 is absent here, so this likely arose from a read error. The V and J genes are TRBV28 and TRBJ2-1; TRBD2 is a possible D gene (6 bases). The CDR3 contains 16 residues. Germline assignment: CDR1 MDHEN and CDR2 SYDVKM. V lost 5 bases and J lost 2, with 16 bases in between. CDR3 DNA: TGTGCCAGCAGTCCACTGGGACGGAGGGCCTACAATGAGCAGTTCCTC. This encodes CASSPLGRRAYNEQFL.

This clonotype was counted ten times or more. The CDR3 DNA reads TGTGCCAGCCACCCCTTTGGGTCGGAACTCTACAATGAGCAGTTCTTC. It yields the protein CASHPFGSELYNEQFF. The chain combines TRBV28 with TRBJ2-1; D is undetermined. The CDR3 consists of 16 residues. The germline V gene encodes CDR1 MDHEN and CDR2 SYDVKM. Trimming stripped 8 bases from V and 3 bases from J, with 20 bases between. Using reference TRBV28 and TRBJ2-1 for the parts outside the CDR3, the full variable domain is DVKVTQSSRYLVKRTGEKVFLECVQDMDHENMFWYRQDPGLGLRLIYFSYDVKMKEKGDIPEGYSVSREKKERFSLILESASTNQTSMYLCASHPFGSELYNEQFFGPGTRLTVL.

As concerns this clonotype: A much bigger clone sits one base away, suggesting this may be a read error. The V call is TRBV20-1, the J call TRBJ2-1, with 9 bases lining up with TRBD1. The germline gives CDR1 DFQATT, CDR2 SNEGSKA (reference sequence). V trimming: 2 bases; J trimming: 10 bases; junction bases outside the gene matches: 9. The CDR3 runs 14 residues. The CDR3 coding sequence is TGCAGTGCTAGATACGGGACAGGGTCGAACGAGCAGTTCTTC. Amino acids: CSARYGTGSNEQFF.

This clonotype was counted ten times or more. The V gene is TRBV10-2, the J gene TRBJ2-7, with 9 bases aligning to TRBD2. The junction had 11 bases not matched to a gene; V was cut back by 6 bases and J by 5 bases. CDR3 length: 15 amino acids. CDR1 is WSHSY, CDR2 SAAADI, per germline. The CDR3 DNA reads TGCGCCAGCAGGGCCCTAGCGGGAAGGTTCCACGAGCAGTACTTC. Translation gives CASRALAGRFHEQYF.

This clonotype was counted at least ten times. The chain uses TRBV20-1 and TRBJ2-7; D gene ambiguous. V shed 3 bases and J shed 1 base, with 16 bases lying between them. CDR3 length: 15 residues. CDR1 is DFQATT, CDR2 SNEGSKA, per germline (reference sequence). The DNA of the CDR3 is TGCAGTGCTAGGGTAAGGGCAGACTTATCCTACGAGCAGTACTTC. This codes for CSARVRADLSYEQYF.

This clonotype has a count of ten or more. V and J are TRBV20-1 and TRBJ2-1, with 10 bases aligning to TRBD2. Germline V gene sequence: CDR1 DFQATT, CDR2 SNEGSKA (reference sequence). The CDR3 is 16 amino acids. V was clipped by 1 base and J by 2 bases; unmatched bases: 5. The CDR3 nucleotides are TGCAGTGCTAGAGGGGGTACTAGCGGGGCCTACAATGAGCAGTTCTTC. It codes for CSARGGTSGAYNEQFF.